What follows are 17 T cell receptor beta chains derived from one specimen sequenced in a study of cytomegalovirus exposure and HLA in healthy donors. Primers for the PCR totalled 60 Vbeta and 13 Jbeta. The protocol was immunoSEQ multiplex PCR, while the TCRdb copy is restricted to in-frame clones and leaves out a portion. The table includes 150,000 to 160,000 clones, 74% detected once. The specimen was PBMCs. The origin of the receptors is a man younger than 45 in good health and CMV-seronegative.

The chain employs TRBV6-5 and TRBJ2-5; D not resolved. Germline CDR1 is MNHEY and CDR2 is SVGAGI. The CDR3 is 16 residues long. Between the trimmed V and J ends, which lost 0 bases and 5 bases, there was a span of 16 bases. CDR3 sequence (DNA): TGTGCCAGCAGTTACTCGGTAGCTCGGCCTGGGGAGACCCAGTACTTC. Translation gives CASSYSVARPGETQYF.

This clone was seen more than once but under ten times. The V gene is TRBV27, the J gene TRBJ2-2; 7 bases agree with TRBD2. The CDR3 has 15 amino acids. The germline CDR1 and CDR2 sequences are MNHEY and SMNVEV (reference sequence). The J segment lost 5 bases and the V segment lost 2 bases, leaving 5 bases of the junction unmatched. The CDR3 region has the DNA TGTGCCAGCAGTTTAGTGGGCGGGGGAACCGGGGAGCTGTTTTTT. Translation gives CASSLVGGGTGELFF.

This chain joins TRBV2 and TRBJ2-3, with 12 bases that match TRBD2. Germline V gene data show CDR1 as SNHLY and CDR2 as FYNNEI. The CDR3 is 18 residues long. V was clipped by 4 bases and J by 1 base; unmatched bases: 9. The CDR3 coding sequence is TGTGCCAGCAGTGGGCTAGCGGGGGGGACCCATCGCACAGATACGCAGTATTTT. As protein: CASSGLAGGTHRTDTQYF.

This chain joins TRBV6-1 and TRBJ2-7; 8 bases agree with TRBD1. The CDR3 is 15 residues long. The germline V gene encodes CDR1 MNHNS and CDR2 SASEGT. The J segment lost 5 bases and the V segment lost 8 bases, leaving 14 bases of the junction unmatched. The CDR3 loop reads CASSLSGTGGNEQYF. CDR3 in DNA: TGTGCCAGCTCTTTATCTGGGACAGGTGGTAACGAGCAGTACTTC.

The rearrangement links TRBV5-4 to TRBJ2-3, with TRBD1 matching 7 bases. After removal of 4 bases from V and 3 bases from J, the junction contained 2 bases not matched to a gene. The CDR3 spans 13 residues. Looked up from germline, CDR1 is SGHNT and CDR2 is YYREEE (reference sequence). The CDR3 DNA is TGTGCCAGCAGCACACAGGGGACAGATACGCAGTATTTT. Its translation: CASSTQGTDTQYF.

V is TRBV2 and J is TRBJ1-1; D not certain. In germline, CDR1 is SNHLY, CDR2 FYNNEI. V dropped 7 bases and J dropped 1 base, with 10 bases sitting between them. The CDR3 extends over 13 amino acids. The CDR3 DNA sequence: TGTGCCAGCACGGGTCCGAGGAACACTGAAGCTTTCTTT. Translating gives CASTGPRNTEAFF.

Concerning this clone: Germline and junction disagree at one end, which may indicate a read error. This sample includes further DNA sequences coding for the same CDR3. The chain is built from TRBV6-1 and TRBJ1-1; the D is unclear. The germline CDR1 and CDR2 sequences are MNHNS and SASEGT. The CDR3 contains 13 residues. CDR3 DNA sequence: TGCGCCAGCAGTTTGAACAGGAACACTGAAGCTTTCTTT. This gives the protein CASSLNRNTEAFF.

The chain recombines TRBV5-1 with TRBJ2-3; TRBD2 is a possible D gene (5 bases). V lost 5 bases and J lost 2, with 18 bases in between. The CDR3 is made up of 16 amino acids. Germline CDR1 reads SGHRS; CDR2 reads YFSETQ. The chain's CDR3 is CASSADGVLLTDTQYF. The CDR3 region has the DNA TGCGCCAGCAGTGCCGACGGGGTCTTACTCACAGATACGCAGTATTTT.

This clone appeared a single time. The gene calls are TRBV12-5 and TRBJ1-1; TRBD1 aligns across 7 bases. The junction had 7 bases not matched to a gene; V was cut back by 6 bases and J by 6 bases. The CDR3 is made up of 13 amino acids. Per the germline V gene, CDR1 is LGHNT and CDR2 is FRNRAP. CDR3 region: CASGLRQGAEAFF. The CDR3 coding sequence is TGTGCTAGTGGACTCCGACAGGGCGCTGAAGCTTTCTTT. The variable domain in full, with the rest retrieved from reference TRBV12-5 and TRBJ1-1, is DARVTQTPRHKVTEMGQEVTMRCQPILGHNTVFWYRQTMMQGLELLAYFRNRAPLDDSGMPKDRFSAEMPDATLATLKIQPSEPRDSAVYFCASGLRQGAEAFFGQGTRLTVV.

V is TRBV15 and J is TRBJ1-3, with 10 bases lining up with TRBD1. The CDR3 extends over 15 amino acids. Germline CDR1 LNHNV, CDR2 YYDKDF (reference sequence). After removal of 5 bases from V and 2 bases from J, the junction contained 3 bases not matched to a gene. CDR3 DNA sequence: TGTGCCACCAGCGGCGGGACAGGGGCTGGAAACACCATATATTTT. As protein: CATSGGTGAGNTIYF.

The count of this clone is one. The chain has TRBV15 and TRBJ2-7; 7 bases align to TRBD1. The germline V gene has CDR1 LNHNV and CDR2 YYDKDF (reference sequence). V was clipped by 10 bases and J by 5 bases; unmatched bases: 5. The CDR3 spans 11 residues. The CDR3: CAIGQVDEQYF. The CDR3, as DNA: TGTGCCATAGGACAGGTGGACGAGCAGTACTTC. The full variable domain, completed using reference TRBV15 and TRBJ2-7, is DAMVIQNPRYQVTQFGKPVTLSCSQTLNHNVMYWYQQKSSQAPKLLFHYYDKDFNNEADTPDNFQSRRPNTSFCFLDIRSPGLGDTAMYLCAIGQVDEQYFGPGTRLTVT.

The J gene is TRBJ2-3, the V gene TRBV19; D is unresolved. This CDR3 is 14 amino acids long. Germline lookup yields CDR1 LNHDA and CDR2 SQIVND (reference sequence). Trimming cost V 1 base and J 0 bases, with 5 bases left between them. CDR3 sequence reads: CASSIGLSTDTQYF. The CDR3 DNA reads TGTGCCAGTAGTATAGGCCTAAGCACAGATACGCAGTATTTT.

The table lists this clone with a count of one. The chain employs TRBV23-1 and TRBJ1-5; 7 bases are a match to TRBD1. TRBV23-1 is treated as an ORF (open reading frame) with a function not yet certain. After removal of 7 bases from V and 0 bases from J, the junction contained 15 bases not matched to a gene. This CDR3 spans 18 amino acids. The CDR3 is CASTRTGLLRYSNQPQHF. For the CDR3, the DNA is TGCGCCAGCACTCGGACAGGCCTACTCCGTTATAGCAATCAGCCCCAGCATTTT.

This clone was recorded a few times. This sequence joins TRBV28 and TRBJ2-7; a possible D gene is TRBD1 (6 bases). V was shortened by 6 bases and J by 6 bases, with 15 bases between the two germline ends. The germline V gene has CDR1 MDHEN and CDR2 SYDVKM. The CDR3 has 13 amino acids. The CDR3 nucleotides read TGTGCCAGCAGCAGCCTACAGGGTCCCGAGCAGTACTTC. This gives the protein CASSSLQGPEQYF.

V and J are TRBV28 and TRBJ1-4; TRBD1 aligns across 7 bases. Germline V gene data show CDR1 as MDHEN and CDR2 as SYDVKM. CDR3 length equals 18 residues. V lost 4 bases and J lost 8; bases outside the gene matches: 19. CDR3 DNA: TGTGCCAGCAGTTCCCAGGGGGACAGATTCCGTCGAGGAGAAAAACTGTTTTTT. Residues: CASSSQGDRFRRGEKLFF.

The CDR3 region is CASTTVGAGNEQFF. The CDR3 nucleotides are TGCGCCAGCACCACGGTCGGGGCGGGAAATGAGCAGTTCTTC. V is TRBV5-1 and J is TRBJ2-1; D is perhaps TRBD2 (6 bases). The CDR3 spans 14 residues. V was clipped by 6 bases and J by 7 bases, with 17 bases between them. CDR1 SGHRS and CDR2 YFSETQ come from the germline V gene.

The chain uses TRBV9 and TRBJ2-3; perhaps TRBD2 as D (7 bases). Per the germline V gene, CDR1 is SGDLS and CDR2 is YYNGEE. This CDR3 comprises 16 residues. The V and J ends lost 0 bases and 2 bases respectively, with 13 bases between them. DNA for the CDR3: TGTGCCAGCAGCGTAGGCGGGGGCGGCGACACAGATACGCAGTATTTT. This sequence encodes CASSVGGGGDTDTQYF.